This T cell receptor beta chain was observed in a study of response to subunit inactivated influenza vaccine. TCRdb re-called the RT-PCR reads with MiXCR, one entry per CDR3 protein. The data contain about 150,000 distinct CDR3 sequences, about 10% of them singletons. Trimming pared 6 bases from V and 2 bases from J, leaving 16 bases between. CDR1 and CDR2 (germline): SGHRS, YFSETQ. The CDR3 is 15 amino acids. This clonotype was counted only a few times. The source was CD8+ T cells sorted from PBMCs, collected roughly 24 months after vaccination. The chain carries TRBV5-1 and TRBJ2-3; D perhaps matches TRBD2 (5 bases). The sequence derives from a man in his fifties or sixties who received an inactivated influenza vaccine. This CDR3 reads CASMERAATTDTQYF. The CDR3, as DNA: TGCGCCAGCATGGAGAGGGCAGCGACCACAGATACGCAGTATTTT.